The rows below give T cell receptor beta chains drawn from one sample of a study of blood T cell repertoires in COVID-19. TCRdb's table, derived via immunoSEQ multiplex PCR, lists solely in-frame clones and lacks some. The sample records approximately 300,000 clones, about 90% being singletons. Sequenced input: PBMCs or T cells enriched from blood (not recorded which). These receptors were collected from a woman in her 30s who had recovered from COVID-19. The CDR3 runs from the conserved cysteine through the conserved F or W. The order of the fields is V gene, J gene, clone size, CDR3 protein. Rows give clone size only sometimes, using once, few, many, or a class for an expanded clone.

TRBV6-1	TRBJ1-2	few	CASSEGAASYTF
TRBV18	TRBJ1-3	-	CASSPPNSLRGNTIYF
TRBV28	TRBJ1-5	-	CASSLVGQGDQPQHF
TRBV19	TRBJ1-5	-	CASRIVLGPKGWRNQPQHF
TRBV6-1	TRBJ2-3	-	CASSGEKRDRVGDTQYF
TRBV19	TRBJ1-5	-	CASSIVSGDQPQHF
TRBV27	TRBJ1-6	-	CASSFGTTGNNSPLHF
TRBV18	TRBJ2-6	-	CASSPRLMAGLLYSGANVLTF
TRBV28	TRBJ1-2	-	CASELRSGGVKLAGYTF
TRBV7-3	TRBJ2-1	-	CASSGSPGTGANEQFF
TRBV7-8	TRBJ1-5	-	CASSLITGGNQPQHF
TRBV5-1	TRBJ2-2	-	CASSFGLAGAQNTGELFF
TRBV5-4	TRBJ2-7	-	CASSSRTGNYEQYF
TRBV4-3	TRBJ2-7	-	CASSQDLPSGEQYF
TRBV5-4	TRBJ2-2	once	CASRGGASNTGELFF
TRBV21-1	TRBJ1-5	few	CASSKHGVDNQPQHF
TRBV6-5	TRBJ1-2	-	CASSRDRAARYGYTF
TRBV5-4	TRBJ1-5	few	CASSLGGHNQPQHF
TRBV6-1	TRBJ1-2	-	CASSEAKDFYGYTF
TRBV6-1	TRBJ1-2	-	CASSDRGDYGYTF